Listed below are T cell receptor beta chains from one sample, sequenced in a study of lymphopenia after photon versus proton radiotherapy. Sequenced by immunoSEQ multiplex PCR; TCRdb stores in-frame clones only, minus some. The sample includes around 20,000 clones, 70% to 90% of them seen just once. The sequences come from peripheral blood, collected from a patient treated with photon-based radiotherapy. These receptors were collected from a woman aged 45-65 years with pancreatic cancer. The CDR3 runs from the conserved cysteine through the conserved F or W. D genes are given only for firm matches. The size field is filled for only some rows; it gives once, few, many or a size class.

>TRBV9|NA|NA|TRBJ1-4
CASSVGHGATNEKLFF
TGTGCCAGCAGCGTAGGCCACGGTGCAACTAATGAAAAACTGTTTTTT
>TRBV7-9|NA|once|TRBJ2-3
CASSPGAGDTQYF
TGTGCCAGCAGTCCAGGGGCAGGAGATACGCAGTATTTT
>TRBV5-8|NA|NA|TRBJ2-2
CASRRRGANTGELFF
TGTGCCAGCAGGCGTAGGGGGGCGAACACCGGGGAGCTGTTTTTT
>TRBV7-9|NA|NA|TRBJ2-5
CASSVWQGRGQETQYF
TGTGCCAGCAGCGTTTGGCAGGGAAGGGGTCAAGAGACCCAGTACTTC
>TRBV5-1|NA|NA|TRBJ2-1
CASSRDIVTAQDNEQFF
TGCGCCAGCAGTCGTGATATCGTGACCGCCCAGGACAATGAGCAGTTCTTC
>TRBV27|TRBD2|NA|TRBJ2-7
CASCRISGSPNEQYF
TGTGCCAGCTGCCGAATTAGCGGGAGCCCTAACGAGCAGTACTTC
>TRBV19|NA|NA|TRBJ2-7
CASSMRGDGTYEQYF
TGTGCCAGTAGTATGAGGGGGGACGGGACCTACGAGCAGTACTTC
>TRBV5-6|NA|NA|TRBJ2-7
CAFPQVSYEQYF
TGTGCCTTCCCCCAGGTTTCTTACGAGCAGTACTTC
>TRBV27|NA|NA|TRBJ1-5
CASSLQGLGNQPQHF
TGTGCCAGCAGTTTACAAGGTTTGGGCAATCAGCCCCAGCATTTT
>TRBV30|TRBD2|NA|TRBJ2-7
CAWGTSGYEQYF
TGTGCCTGGGGGACTAGCGGCTACGAGCAGTACTTC
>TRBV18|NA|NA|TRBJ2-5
CASSPRLTGGETQYF
TGTGCCAGCTCACCCCGACTAACCGGAGGGGAGACCCAGTACTTC
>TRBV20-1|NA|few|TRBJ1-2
CSASAGDGYTF
TGCAGTGCTAGTGCTGGAGATGGCTACACCTTC
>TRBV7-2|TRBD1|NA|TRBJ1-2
CASSLARGLGYTF
TGTGCCAGCAGCTTAGCCAGGGGGCTCGGCTACACCTTC
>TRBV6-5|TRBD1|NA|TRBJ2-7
CASSYEGADEQYF
TGTGCCAGCAGTTACGAGGGGGCGGACGAGCAGTACTTC
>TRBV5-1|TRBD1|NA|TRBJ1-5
CASSYGTGGDQPQHF
TGCGCCAGCAGCTACGGGACAGGGGGCGATCAGCCCCAGCATTTT
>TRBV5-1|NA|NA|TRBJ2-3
CASSPIRGADTQYF
TGCGCCAGCAGCCCGATCAGGGGTGCAGATACGCAGTATTTT
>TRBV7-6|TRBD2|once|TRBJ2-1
CASSLLAGGEQFF
TGTGCCAGCAGTTTGCTAGCGGGAGGTGAGCAGTTCTTC
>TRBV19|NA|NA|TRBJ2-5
CASSIPGKQETQYF
TGTGCCAGTAGTATCCCCGGGAAACAAGAGACCCAGTACTTC
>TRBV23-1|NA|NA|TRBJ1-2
CASSHYPGEPPYGYTF
TGCGCCAGCAGTCATTACCCGGGGGAGCCTCCCTATGGCTACACCTTC
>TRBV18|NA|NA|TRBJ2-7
CASSPGGTVRNEQYF
TGTGCCAGCTCACCCGGGGGGACAGTCCGGAACGAGCAGTACTTC
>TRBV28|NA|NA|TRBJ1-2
CASSLRTSNYGYTF
TGTGCCAGCAGTTTAAGAACAAGTAACTATGGCTACACCTTC
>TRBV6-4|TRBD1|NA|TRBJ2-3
CASSGGQGTDTQYF
TGTGCCAGCAGTGGGGGACAGGGCACAGATACGCAGTATTTT
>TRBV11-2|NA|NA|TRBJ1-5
CASSLGVGNQPQHF
TGTGCCAGCAGCTTAGGCGTGGGCAATCAGCCCCAGCATTTT
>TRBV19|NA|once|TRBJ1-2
CASSRYLVGDLYGYTF
TGTGCCAGTAGTCGCTACCTCGTAGGGGATTTGTATGGCTACACCTTC
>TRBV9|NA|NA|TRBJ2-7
CASSFKGGSDHEQYF
TGTGCCAGCAGCTTCAAGGGGGGGAGCGATCACGAGCAGTACTTC
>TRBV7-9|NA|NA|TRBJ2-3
CASSPPGGGWTDTQYF
TGTGCCAGCAGCCCCCCCGGGGGAGGTTGGACAGATACGCAGTATTTT
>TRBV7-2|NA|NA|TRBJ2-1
CASSYQRADEQFF
TGTGCCAGCAGTTACCAGCGGGCCGATGAGCAGTTCTTC
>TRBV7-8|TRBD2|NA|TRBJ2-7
CASSELAGAGEQYF
TGTGCCAGCAGCGAACTAGCGGGAGCGGGCGAGCAGTACTTC
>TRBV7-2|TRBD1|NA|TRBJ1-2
CASSDIQGVRYTF
TGTGCCAGCAGCGATATACAGGGGGTACGCTACACCTTC
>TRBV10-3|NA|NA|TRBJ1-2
CAISRDSYGYTF
TGTGCCATCAGTCGCGACAGCTATGGCTACACCTTC
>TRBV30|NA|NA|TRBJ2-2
CAWGVLSGELFF
TGTGCCTGGGGGGTTCTATCCGGGGAGCTGTTTTTT
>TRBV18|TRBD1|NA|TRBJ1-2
CASSQRGTGNYGYTF
TGTGCCAGCTCACAAAGAGGGACAGGGAACTATGGCTACACCTTC
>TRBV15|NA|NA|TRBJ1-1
CATSRDWGEAFF
TGTGCCACCAGCAGAGATTGGGGTGAAGCTTTCTTT
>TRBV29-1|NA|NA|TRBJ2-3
CSVVGDTQYF
TGCAGCGTTGTGGGAGATACGCAGTATTTT
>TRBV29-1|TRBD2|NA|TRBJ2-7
CSVDPGGRDEQYF
TGCAGCGTTGATCCCGGGGGGAGAGACGAGCAGTACTTC
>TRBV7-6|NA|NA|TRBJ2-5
CASSFGTSSVETQYF
TGTGCCAGCAGCTTCGGGACATCGAGTGTGGAGACCCAGTACTTC
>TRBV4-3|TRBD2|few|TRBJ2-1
CASSQDSGSRNEQFF
TGCGCCAGCAGCCAAGATAGCGGGAGCAGGAATGAGCAGTTCTTC
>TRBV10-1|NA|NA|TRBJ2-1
CASSECHSAVTDLQFF
TGCGCCAGCAGTGAGTGCCACTCGGCAGTTACAGACCTGCAGTTCTTC
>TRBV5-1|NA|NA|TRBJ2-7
CASSYGQPPYEQYF
TGCGCCAGCAGCTATGGACAGCCACCCTACGAGCAGTACTTC
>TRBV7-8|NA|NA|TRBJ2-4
CASSPFGVSKNIQYF
TGTGCCAGCAGCCCCTTCGGTGTGTCGAAAAACATTCAGTACTTC
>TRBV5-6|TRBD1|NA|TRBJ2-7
CASSPGTGAYEQYF
TGTGCCAGCAGCCCCGGGACAGGGGCCTACGAGCAGTACTTC
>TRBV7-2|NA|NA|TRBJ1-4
CASSPRGTVYGKLFF
TGTGCCAGCAGCCCCCGGGGGACTGTCTACGGAAAACTGTTTTTT